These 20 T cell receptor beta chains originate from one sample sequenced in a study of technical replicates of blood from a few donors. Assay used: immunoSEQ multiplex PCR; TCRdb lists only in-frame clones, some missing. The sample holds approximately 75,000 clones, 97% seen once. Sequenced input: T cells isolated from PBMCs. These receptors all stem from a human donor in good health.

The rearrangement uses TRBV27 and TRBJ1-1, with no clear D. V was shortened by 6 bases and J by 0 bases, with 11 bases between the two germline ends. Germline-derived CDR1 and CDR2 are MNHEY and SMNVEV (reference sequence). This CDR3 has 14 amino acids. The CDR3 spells CASRLGSMNTEAFF. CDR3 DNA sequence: TGTGCCAGCAGACTTGGGAGCATGAACACTGAAGCTTTCTTT.

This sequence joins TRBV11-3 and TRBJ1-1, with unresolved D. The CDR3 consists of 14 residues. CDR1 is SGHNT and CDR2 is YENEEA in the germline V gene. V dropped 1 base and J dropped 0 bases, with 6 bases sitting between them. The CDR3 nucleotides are TGTGCCAGCAGCTTAGGGGCCATGAACACTGAAGCTTTCTTT. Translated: CASSLGAMNTEAFF. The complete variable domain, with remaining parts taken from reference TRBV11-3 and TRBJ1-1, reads EAGVVQSPRYKIIEKKQPVAFWCNPISGHNTLYWYLQNLGQGPELLIRYENEEAVDDSQLPKDRFSAERLKGVDSTLKIQPAELGDSAVYLCASSLGAMNTEAFFGQGTRLTVV.

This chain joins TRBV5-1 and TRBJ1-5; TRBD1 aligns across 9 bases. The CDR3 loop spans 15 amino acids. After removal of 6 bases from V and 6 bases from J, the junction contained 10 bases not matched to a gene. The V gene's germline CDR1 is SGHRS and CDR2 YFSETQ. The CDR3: CASNSGTGFSQPQHF. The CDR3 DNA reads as TGCGCCAGCAACTCCGGGACAGGGTTTTCTCAGCCCCAGCATTTT.

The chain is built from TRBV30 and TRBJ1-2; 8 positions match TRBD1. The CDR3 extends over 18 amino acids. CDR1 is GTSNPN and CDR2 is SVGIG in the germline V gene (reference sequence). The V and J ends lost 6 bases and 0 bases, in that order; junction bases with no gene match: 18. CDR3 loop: CACPFRTGLGRANYGYTF. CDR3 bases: TGTGCCTGCCCTTTCAGGACAGGGCTTGGACGCGCTAACTATGGCTACACCTTC.

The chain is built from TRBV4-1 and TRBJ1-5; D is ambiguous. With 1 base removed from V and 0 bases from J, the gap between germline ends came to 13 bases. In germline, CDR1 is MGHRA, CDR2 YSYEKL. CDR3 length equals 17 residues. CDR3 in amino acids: CASSQALPGVSNQPQHF. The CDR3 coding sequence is TGCGCCAGCAGCCAAGCCCTGCCCGGAGTTAGCAATCAGCCCCAGCATTTT.

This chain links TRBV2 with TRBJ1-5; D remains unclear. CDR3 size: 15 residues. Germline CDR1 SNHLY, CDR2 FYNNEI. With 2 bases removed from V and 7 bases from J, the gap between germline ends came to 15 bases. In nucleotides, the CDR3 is TGTGCCAGCAGTGAATCCAGGTTCGCACGACAGCCCCAGCATTTT. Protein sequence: CASSESRFARQPQHF.

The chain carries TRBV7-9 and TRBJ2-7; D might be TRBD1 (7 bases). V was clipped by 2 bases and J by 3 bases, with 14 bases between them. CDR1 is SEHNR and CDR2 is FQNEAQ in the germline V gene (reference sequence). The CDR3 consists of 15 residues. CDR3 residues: CASSLLGRGDYEQYF. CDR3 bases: TGTGCCAGCAGCTTATTGGGCAGGGGGGACTACGAGCAGTACTTC.

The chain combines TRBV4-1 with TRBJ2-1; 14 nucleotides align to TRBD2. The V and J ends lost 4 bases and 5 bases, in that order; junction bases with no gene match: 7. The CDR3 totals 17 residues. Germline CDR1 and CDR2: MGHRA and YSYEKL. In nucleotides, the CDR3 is TGCGCCAGCAGCCCTGGGGGGGGACTAGCGGGAGACAATGAGCAGTTCTTC. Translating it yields CASSPGGGLAGDNEQFF.

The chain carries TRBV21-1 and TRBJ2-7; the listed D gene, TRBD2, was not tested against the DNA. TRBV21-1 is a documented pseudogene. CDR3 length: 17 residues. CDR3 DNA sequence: TGTGCCAGCAGCAAACTGCCTAGCGGGAGGCCACTCTACGAGCAGTACTTC. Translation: CASSKLPSGRPLYEQYF.

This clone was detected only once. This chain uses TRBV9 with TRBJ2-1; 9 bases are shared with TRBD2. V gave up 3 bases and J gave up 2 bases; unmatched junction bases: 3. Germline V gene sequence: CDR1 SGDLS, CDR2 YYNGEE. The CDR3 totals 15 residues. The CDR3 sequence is CASSGPSGAYNEQFF. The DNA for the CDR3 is TGTGCCAGCAGCGGACCTAGCGGGGCCTACAATGAGCAGTTCTTC. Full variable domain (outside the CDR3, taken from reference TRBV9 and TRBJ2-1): DSGVTQTPKHLITATGQRVTLRCSPRSGDLSVYWYQQSLDQGLQFLIQYYNGEERAKGNILERFSAQQFPDLHSELNLSSLELGDSALYFCASSGPSGAYNEQFFGPGTRLTVL.

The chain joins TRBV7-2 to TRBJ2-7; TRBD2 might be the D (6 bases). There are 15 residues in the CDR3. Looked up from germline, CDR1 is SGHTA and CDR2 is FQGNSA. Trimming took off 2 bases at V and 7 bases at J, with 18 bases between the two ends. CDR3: CASSLTGDSPWEQYF. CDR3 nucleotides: TGTGCCAGCAGCTTAACGGGAGACAGCCCTTGGGAGCAGTACTTC.

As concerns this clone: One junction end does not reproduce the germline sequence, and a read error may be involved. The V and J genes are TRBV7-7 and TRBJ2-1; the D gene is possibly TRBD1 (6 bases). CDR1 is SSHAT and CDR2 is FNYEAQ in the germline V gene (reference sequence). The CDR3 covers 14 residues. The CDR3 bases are TGTGCTAGCAGCTTAGCGTACAGGGACACTGAGCAGTTCTTC. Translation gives CASSLAYRDTEQFF.

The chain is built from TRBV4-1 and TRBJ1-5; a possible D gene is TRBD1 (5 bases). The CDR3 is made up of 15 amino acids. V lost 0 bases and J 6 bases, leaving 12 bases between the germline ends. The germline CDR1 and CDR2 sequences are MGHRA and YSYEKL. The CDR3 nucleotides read TGCGCCAGCAGCCAAGAACGGGGGGACGGTCAGCCCCAGCATTTT. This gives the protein CASSQERGDGQPQHF.

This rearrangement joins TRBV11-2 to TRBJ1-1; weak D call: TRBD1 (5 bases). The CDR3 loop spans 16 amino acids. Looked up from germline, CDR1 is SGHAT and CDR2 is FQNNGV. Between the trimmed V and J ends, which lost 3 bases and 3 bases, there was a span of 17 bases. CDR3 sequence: CASSLIPGLVDTEAFF. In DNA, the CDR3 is TGTGCCAGCAGCTTGATCCCAGGGTTAGTGGACACTGAAGCTTTCTTT.

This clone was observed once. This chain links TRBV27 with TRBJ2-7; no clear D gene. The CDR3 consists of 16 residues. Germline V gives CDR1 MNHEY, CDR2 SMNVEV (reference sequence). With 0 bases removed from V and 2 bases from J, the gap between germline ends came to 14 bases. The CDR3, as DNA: TGTGCCAGCAGTTTATCTCGTTCCCCATCAGCCTACGAGCAGTACTTC. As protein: CASSLSRSPSAYEQYF.

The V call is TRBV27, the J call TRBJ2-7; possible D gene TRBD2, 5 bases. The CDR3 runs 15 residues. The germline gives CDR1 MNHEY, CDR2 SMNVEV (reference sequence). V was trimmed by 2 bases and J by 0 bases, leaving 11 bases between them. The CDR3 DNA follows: TGTGCCAGCAGTTTAGGGCGGGCCCTCTCCTACGAGCAGTACTTC. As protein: CASSLGRALSYEQYF.

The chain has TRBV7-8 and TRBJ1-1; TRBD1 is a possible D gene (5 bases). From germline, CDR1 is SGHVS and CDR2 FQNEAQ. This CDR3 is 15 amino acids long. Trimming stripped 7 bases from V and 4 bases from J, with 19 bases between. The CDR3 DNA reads TGTGCCAGCACCCCTTACGGGGGAACGGGCACTGAAGCTTTCTTT. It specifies CASTPYGGTGTEAFF. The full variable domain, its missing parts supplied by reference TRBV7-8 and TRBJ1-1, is GAGVSQSPRYKVAKRGQDVALRCDPISGHVSLFWYQQALGQGPEFLTYFQNEAQLDKSGLPSDRFFAERPEGSVSTLKIQRTQQEDSAVYLCASTPYGGTGTEAFFGQGTRLTVV.

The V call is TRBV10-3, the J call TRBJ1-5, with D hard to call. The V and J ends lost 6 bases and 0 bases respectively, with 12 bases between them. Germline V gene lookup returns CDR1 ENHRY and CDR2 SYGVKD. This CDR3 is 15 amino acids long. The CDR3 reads CAIRASDYSNQPQHF. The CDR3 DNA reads TGTGCCATCAGGGCATCCGACTATAGCAATCAGCCCCAGCATTTT.

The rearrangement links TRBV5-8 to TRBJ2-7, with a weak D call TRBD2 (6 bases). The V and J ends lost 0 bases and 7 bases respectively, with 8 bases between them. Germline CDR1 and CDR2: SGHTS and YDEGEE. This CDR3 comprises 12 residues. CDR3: CASSLAAGEQYF. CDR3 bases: TGTGCCAGCAGCTTGGCCGCGGGGGAGCAGTACTTC.

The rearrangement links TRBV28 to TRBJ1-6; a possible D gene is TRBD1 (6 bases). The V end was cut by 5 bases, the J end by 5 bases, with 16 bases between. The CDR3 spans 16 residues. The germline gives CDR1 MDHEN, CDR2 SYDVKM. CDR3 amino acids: CASSPSWAGDNSPLHF. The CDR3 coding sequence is TGTGCCAGCAGTCCCAGTTGGGCAGGGGATAATTCACCCCTCCACTTT.